The sequence of this T cell receptor beta chain was determined in a study of identical twins. Study outcomes and limitations: Models predicted less out-of-frame TCR alpha sharing in monozygotic twins than was found.

TCRdb re-called the 5' RACE reads with MiXCR, one entry per CDR3 protein. Of about 810,000 distinct CDR3 sequences listed, roughly an eighth were seen once; the top ten hold 1.5% to 2%. The germline CDR1 and CDR2 sequences are SGHTA and FQGTGA. The CDR3 has 16 residues. V trimming: 5 bases; J trimming: 6 bases; junction bases outside the gene matches: 11. For this clonotype: Its specificity is not known.

The same data also contributed to another study, on yellow fever vaccine responses in identical twins.

The clonotype comes from a woman between 18 and 30 years old in good health. Sequences were obtained from PBMCs. The chain recombines TRBV7-3 with TRBJ2-2, with 8 bases lining up with TRBD1. CDR3 sequence: CASSPWGQVKAGELFF. The CDR3 nucleotides are TGTGCCAGCAGCCCATGGGGACAGGTGAAGGCCGGGGAGCTGTTTTTT.